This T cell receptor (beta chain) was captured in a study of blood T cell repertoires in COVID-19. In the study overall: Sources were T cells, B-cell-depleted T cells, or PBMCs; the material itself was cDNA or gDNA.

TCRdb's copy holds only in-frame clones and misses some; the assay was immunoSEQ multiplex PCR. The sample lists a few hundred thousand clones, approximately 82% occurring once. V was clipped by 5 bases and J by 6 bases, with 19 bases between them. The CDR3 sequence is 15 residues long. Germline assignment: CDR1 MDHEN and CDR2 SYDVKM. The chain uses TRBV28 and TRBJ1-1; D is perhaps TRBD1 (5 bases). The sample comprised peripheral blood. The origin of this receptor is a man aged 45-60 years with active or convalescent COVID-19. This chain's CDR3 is CASSPPGLGRAEAFF. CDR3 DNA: TGTGCCAGCAGTCCACCAGGGTTGGGGAGGGCTGAAGCTTTCTTT.